This entry lists 26 T cell receptor beta chains sequenced from one sample in a study of T cell changes during pregnancy in multiple sclerosis. Profiling relied on immunoSEQ multiplex PCR, and the TCRdb table lists in-frame clones only, not all of them. Of 50,000 to 70,000 clones in the sample, about nine tenths are singletons; the top ten hold 2.2%. Sequencing used peripheral blood, obtained in the third trimester of pregnancy. All receptors derive from a female donor in good health, enrolled as a control in a pregnancy study.

The V and J genes are TRBV7-9 and TRBJ2-1; 12 positions match TRBD2. Germline loops: CDR1 SEHNR, CDR2 FQNEAQ (reference sequence). J gave up 7 bases and V 4 bases, and 14 bases lay outside the gene matches. The CDR3 has 18 amino acids. The CDR3 is CASSSLSSGGALVNEQFF. The CDR3 bases are TGTGCCAGCAGCTCGTTATCTAGCGGGGGGGCGTTAGTTAATGAGCAGTTCTTC. The variable domain in full, completed from reference TRBV7-9 and TRBJ2-1, reads DTGVSQNPRHKITKRGQNVTFRCDPISEHNRLYWYRQTLGQGPEFLTYFQNEAQLEKSRLLSDRFSAERPKGSFSTLEIQRTEQGDSAMYLCASSSLSSGGALVNEQFFGPGTRLTVL.

The rearrangement links TRBV5-1 to TRBJ1-2, with 10 bases aligning to TRBD1. V shed 4 bases, J shed 6 bases, and the junction held 6 bases outside the gene matches. Germline V gene data show CDR1 as SGHRS and CDR2 as YFSETQ. The CDR3 contains 14 residues. The CDR3 is CASSPRTGGNGYTF. CDR3 in DNA: TGCGCCAGCAGCCCAAGGACAGGGGGAAATGGCTACACCTTC.

V usage is TRBV30 and J usage is TRBJ1-6, with TRBD1 as a possible D gene (6 bases). The length of the CDR3 is 13 residues. Trimming shortened V by 5 bases and J by 7 bases, and 12 bases separated the two germline ends. Germline-derived CDR1 and CDR2 are GTSNPN and SVGIG (reference sequence). The CDR3 bases are TGTGCCTGGGCAGGGGTTGGGAATTCACCCCTCCACTTT. It is translated as CAWAGVGNSPLHF. Using reference TRBV30 and TRBJ1-6 for the parts outside the CDR3, the full variable domain is SQTIHQWPATLVQPVGSPLSLECTVEGTSNPNLYWYRQAAGRGLQLLFYSVGIGQISSEVPQNLSASRPQDRQFILSSKKLLLSDSGFYLCAWAGVGNSPLHFGNGTRLTVT.

The chain uses TRBV4-2 and TRBJ2-5; 7 positions match TRBD2. This CDR3 has 13 amino acids. Germline V gene lookup returns CDR1 LGHNA and CDR2 YNFKEQ. Here the CDR3 DNA reads TGTGCAACCGGGGCGGGGGAACAAGAGACCCAGTACTTC. Encoded protein: CATGAGEQETQYF.

The chain has TRBV7-9 and TRBJ2-1, with 9 nucleotides matching TRBD1. V was clipped by 5 bases and J by 4 bases; unmatched bases: 6. Germline-derived CDR1 and CDR2 are SEHNR and FQNEAQ (reference sequence). This CDR3 region has 15 residues. CDR3 sequence (DNA): TGTGCCAGCAGCCCCCGACAGGGGGGGTACAATGAGCAGTTCTTC. It yields the protein CASSPRQGGYNEQFF.

The sample holds a few counts of this clone. The J gene is TRBJ1-1, the V gene TRBV19; no definite D call. The length of the CDR3 is 12 residues. The V and J ends lost 5 bases and 0 bases respectively, with 4 bases between them. The germline CDR1 and CDR2 sequences are LNHDA and SQIVND (reference sequence). The CDR3 reads CASSQMNTEAFF. CDR3 DNA: TGTGCCAGTAGTCAGATGAACACTGAAGCTTTCTTT. The variable domain in full, completed from reference TRBV19 and TRBJ1-1, reads DGGITQSPKYLFRKEGQNVTLSCEQNLNHDAMYWYRQDPGQGLRLIYYSQIVNDFQKGDIAEGYSVSREKKESFPLTVTSAQKNPTAFYLCASSQMNTEAFFGQGTRLTVV.

The chain joins TRBV11-2 to TRBJ2-7, with 7 bases lining up with TRBD1. With V trimmed by 4 bases and J by 2 bases, 5 bases remained unmatched. There are 14 residues in the CDR3. The germline V gene encodes CDR1 SGHAT and CDR2 FQNNGV. Written as DNA, the CDR3 is TGTGCCAGCAGCTCAACAGGGGCGCCCTACGAGCAGTACTTC. The encoded protein is CASSSTGAPYEQYF.

The chain uses TRBV4-1 and TRBJ2-3, with 7 nucleotides matching TRBD2. CDR1 and CDR2 (germline): MGHRA, YSYEKL. The length of the CDR3 is 17 residues. The junction had 10 bases not matched to a gene; V was cut back by 0 bases and J by 4 bases. This chain's CDR3 is CASSQDPAGAVSDTQYF. CDR3 sequence (DNA): TGCGCCAGCAGCCAAGATCCGGCGGGAGCAGTTTCAGATACGCAGTATTTT.

The genes are TRBV2 and TRBJ1-1; D remains unclear. V was pared by 3 bases and J by 11 bases, with 16 bases between. The V gene's germline CDR1 is SNHLY and CDR2 FYNNEI. This CDR3 has 13 residues. The CDR3 nucleotides read TGTGCCAGCAGTGAGCAGTGGCAGATGAAGGCTTTCTTT. Translating it yields CASSEQWQMKAFF.

The chain couples TRBV19 to TRBJ1-1; 7 bases are shared with TRBD1. J was trimmed by 4 bases and V by 6 bases; bases with no gene match: 5. CDR3 length: 13 residues. The germline V gene encodes CDR1 LNHDA and CDR2 SQIVND (reference sequence). The CDR3 sequence is CASSRGSFTEAFF. CDR3 nucleotide sequence: TGTGCCAGTAGCAGGGGGTCTTTCACTGAAGCTTTCTTT. The entire variable domain, with the rest obtained from reference TRBV19 and TRBJ1-1, is as follows: DGGITQSPKYLFRKEGQNVTLSCEQNLNHDAMYWYRQDPGQGLRLIYYSQIVNDFQKGDIAEGYSVSREKKESFPLTVTSAQKNPTAFYLCASSRGSFTEAFFGQGTRLTVV.

The chain is built from TRBV5-1 and TRBJ1-4, with TRBD1 as a possible D gene (5 bases). Trimming pared 4 bases from V and 3 bases from J, leaving 13 bases between. CDR3 length: 15 amino acids. Germline-derived CDR1 and CDR2 are SGHRS and YFSETQ. CDR3 sequence reads: CASSNHRSANEKLFF. CDR3 sequence (DNA): TGCGCCAGCAGCAATCACAGGTCGGCTAATGAAAAACTGTTTTTT. Complete variable domain (other parts from reference TRBV5-1 and TRBJ1-4): KAGVTQTPRYLIKTRGQQVTLSCSPISGHRSVSWYQQTPGQGLQFLFEYFSETQRNKGNFPGRFSGRQFSNSRSEMNVSTLELGDSALYLCASSNHRSANEKLFFGSGTQLSVL.

The CDR3 DNA sequence: TGCAGCGTTGAAGGCTTCGGCGGGAACACTGAAGCTTTCTTT. Translation gives CSVEGFGGNTEAFF. The chain recombines TRBV29-1 with TRBJ1-1; the D is unclear. Trimming cost V 1 base and J 1 base, with 10 bases left between them. Germline V gene lookup returns CDR1 SQVTM and CDR2 ANQGSEA. The length of the CDR3 is 14 residues.

The chain is built from TRBV5-6 and TRBJ2-5; D gene uncertain. Germline V gives CDR1 SGHDT, CDR2 YYEEEE. V shed 0 bases and J shed 3 bases, with 6 bases lying between them. CDR3 length: 13 residues. This CDR3 is CASSLELEETQYF. DNA for the CDR3: TGTGCCAGCAGCTTGGAATTAGAAGAGACCCAGTACTTC.

The chain is built from TRBV30 and TRBJ1-3; D gene uncertain. The V gene lost 4 bases and the J gene lost 0 bases, with 7 bases spanning the gap. Per the germline V gene, CDR1 is GTSNPN and CDR2 is SVGIG (reference sequence). CDR3 length: 13 residues. CDR3 in DNA: TGTGCCTGGACGGACTTCTCTGGAAACACCATATATTTT. Amino acids: CAWTDFSGNTIYF. The variable domain in full, with the rest retrieved from reference TRBV30 and TRBJ1-3, is SQTIHQWPATLVQPVGSPLSLECTVEGTSNPNLYWYRQAAGRGLQLLFYSVGIGQISSEVPQNLSASRPQDRQFILSSKKLLLSDSGFYLCAWTDFSGNTIYFGEGSWLTVV.

The CDR3 spells CASSPSGVAYNEQFF. CDR3 bases: TGTGCCAGCAGCCCAAGCGGGGTCGCCTACAATGAGCAGTTCTTC. V is TRBV7-9 and J is TRBJ2-1, with TRBD2 matching 7 bases. The CDR3 is 15 amino acids. The V gene's germline CDR1 is SEHNR and CDR2 FQNEAQ (reference sequence). Trimming at V came to 5 bases and at J to 2 bases, leaving 6 bases not matched to a gene.

The genes are TRBV7-9 and TRBJ1-1; TRBD1 is a possible D gene (5 bases). V lost 5 bases and J 4 bases, leaving 14 bases between the germline ends. The CDR3 runs to 14 residues. Germline V gene data show CDR1 as SEHNR and CDR2 as FQNEAQ (reference sequence). CDR3 DNA sequence: TGTGCCAGCAGCCCACTGGGGGGGGGCACTGAAGCTTTCTTT. Translated, it gives CASSPLGGGTEAFF.

This sequence joins TRBV13 and TRBJ2-2, with 9 positions matching TRBD1. V dropped 2 bases and J dropped 9; count of bases not matched to a gene: 13. The CDR3 has 17 amino acids. Germline V gives CDR1 PRHDT, CDR2 FYEKMQ (reference sequence). CDR3 DNA sequence: TGTGCCAGCAGCTTATTTATTTCGACAGGGGGGTCCCGGGAGCTGTTTTTT. Protein: CASSLFISTGGSRELFF. The variable domain in full, completed from reference TRBV13 and TRBJ2-2, reads AAGVIQSPRHLIKEKRETATLKCYPIPRHDTVYWYQQGPGQDPQFLISFYEKMQSDKGSIPDRFSAQQFSDYHSELNMSSLELGDSALYFCASSLFISTGGSRELFFGEGSRLTVL.

This chain joins TRBV19 and TRBJ1-5; D not resolved. The CDR3 has 13 amino acids. V was cut by 7 bases and J by 2 bases, with 9 bases left in between. Germline lookup yields CDR1 LNHDA and CDR2 SQIVND (reference sequence). DNA for the CDR3: TGTGCCAGTATCGGGAGGGGCAATCAGCCCCAGCATTTT. The encoded protein is CASIGRGNQPQHF. Looking up the rest from reference TRBV19 and TRBJ1-5 gives the full variable domain: DGGITQSPKYLFRKEGQNVTLSCEQNLNHDAMYWYRQDPGQGLRLIYYSQIVNDFQKGDIAEGYSVSREKKESFPLTVTSAQKNPTAFYLCASIGRGNQPQHFGDGTRLSIL.

J is TRBJ2-3 and V is TRBV5-4, with TRBD1 identical over 11 bases. The CDR3 consists of 17 residues. The germline gives CDR1 SGHNT, CDR2 YYREEE (reference sequence). The V gene end was trimmed by 0 bases and the J gene end by 0 bases; junction bases not matched to a gene: 3. CDR3 bases: TGTGCCAGCAGCTTGGGAGGACAGGGGGCCAGCACAGATACGCAGTATTTT. Residues: CASSLGGQGASTDTQYF.

J is TRBJ2-7 and V is TRBV7-8, with 11 nucleotides matching TRBD2. The CDR3 sequence is 15 residues long. Germline lookup yields CDR1 SGHVS and CDR2 FQNEAQ. Trimming took 7 bases from V and 6 from J; bases not matched to a gene: 11. CDR3: CASTKTSGSVGEQYF. Here the CDR3 DNA reads TGTGCCAGCACTAAAACTAGCGGGAGCGTCGGCGAGCAGTACTTC.

This chain connects TRBV6-5 to TRBJ2-1; D is ambiguous. Deletions cut 10 bases from V and 4 bases from J, with 17 bases between. CDR1 is MNHEY and CDR2 is SVGAGI in the germline V gene. This CDR3 comprises 14 residues. The CDR3 DNA reads as TGTGCCACCCATACCCCTCGTGCGTACAATGAGCAGTTCTTC. This codes for CATHTPRAYNEQFF.

The CDR3 region is CASSTLFGRGEATQYF. The CDR3 DNA follows: TGTGCCAGTAGTACCCTTTTCGGGCGGGGAGAAGCGACCCAGTACTTC. This sequence joins TRBV19 and TRBJ2-5; weak D call: TRBD2 (6 bases). CDR3 size: 16 residues. Germline-derived CDR1 and CDR2 are LNHDA and SQIVND (reference sequence). V lost 4 bases to trimming and J lost 7 bases, with 22 bases between them.

V and J are TRBV19 and TRBJ2-7, with D possibly being TRBD1 (5 bases). CDR3 length: 14 amino acids. In germline, CDR1 is LNHDA, CDR2 SQIVND (reference sequence). V lost 5 bases and J lost 5, with 16 bases in between. The CDR3 region is CASSLKGYRDEQYF. The CDR3 DNA follows: TGTGCCAGTAGTTTAAAGGGGTATCGTGACGAGCAGTACTTC.

The rearrangement links TRBV7-8 to TRBJ2-7; TRBD1 aligns across 7 bases. Per the germline V gene, CDR1 is SGHVS and CDR2 is FQNEAQ. After removal of 4 bases from V and 3 bases from J, the junction contained 9 bases not matched to a gene. The CDR3 totals 15 residues. CDR3 loop: CASSSLRQGYYEQYF. CDR3 in DNA: TGTGCCAGCAGCTCCCTCCGACAGGGTTACTACGAGCAGTACTTC.

This chain uses TRBV6-4 with TRBJ1-1, with D perhaps TRBD1 (6 bases). With 3 bases removed from V and 4 bases from J, the gap between germline ends came to 12 bases. CDR3 length: 14 residues. The germline gives CDR1 MRHNA, CDR2 SNTAGT. CDR3 bases: TGTGCCAGCAGTGAACAGGGTTCCGGCACTGAAGCTTTCTTT. Translating it yields CASSEQGSGTEAFF.

CDR3 sequence: CASSLEPTGRNQPQHF. The CDR3 coding sequence is TGCGCCAGCAGCTTGGAGCCGACAGGGAGAAATCAGCCCCAGCATTTT. V and J are TRBV5-1 and TRBJ1-5; 7 nucleotides align to TRBD1. Trimming removed 0 bases from V and 4 bases from J; junction bases left unmatched: 7. The CDR3 sequence is 16 residues long. Germline V lookup: CDR1 SGHRS, CDR2 YFSETQ.